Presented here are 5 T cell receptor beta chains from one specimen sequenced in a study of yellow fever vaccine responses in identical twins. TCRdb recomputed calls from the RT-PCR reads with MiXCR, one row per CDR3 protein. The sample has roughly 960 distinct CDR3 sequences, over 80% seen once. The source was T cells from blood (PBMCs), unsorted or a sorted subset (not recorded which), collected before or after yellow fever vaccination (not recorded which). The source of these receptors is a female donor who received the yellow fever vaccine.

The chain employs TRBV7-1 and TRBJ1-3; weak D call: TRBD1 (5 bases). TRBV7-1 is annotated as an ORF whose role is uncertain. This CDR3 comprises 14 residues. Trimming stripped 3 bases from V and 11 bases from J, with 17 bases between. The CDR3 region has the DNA TGTGCCAGCAGCTCCCTTGGACAAGGGCTCGCCATATATTTT. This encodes CASSSLGQGLAIYF.

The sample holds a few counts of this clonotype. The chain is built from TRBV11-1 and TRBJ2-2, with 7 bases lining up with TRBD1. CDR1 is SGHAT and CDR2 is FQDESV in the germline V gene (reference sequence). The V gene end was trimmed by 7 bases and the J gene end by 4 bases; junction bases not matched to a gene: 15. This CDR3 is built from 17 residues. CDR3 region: CASTKTGDLLSTGELFF. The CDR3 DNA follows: TGTGCCAGCACCAAAACAGGGGACCTACTCTCCACCGGGGAGCTGTTTTTT.

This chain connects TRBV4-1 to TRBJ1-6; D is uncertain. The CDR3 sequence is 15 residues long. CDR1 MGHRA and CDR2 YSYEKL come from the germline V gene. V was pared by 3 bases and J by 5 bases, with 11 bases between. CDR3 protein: CASSQEGLNNSPLHF. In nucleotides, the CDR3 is TGCGCCAGCAGCCAGGAAGGACTCAATAATTCACCCCTCCACTTT.

The DNA of the CDR3 is TGCGCCAGCAGCCAAGATTCGGGGACTAATACGCAGTATTTT. It codes for CASSQDSGTNTQYF. This rearrangement joins TRBV4-1 to TRBJ2-3; 7 bases fit TRBD2. Trimming removed 0 bases from V and 7 bases from J; junction bases left unmatched: 4. The germline gives CDR1 MGHRA, CDR2 YSYEKL. The CDR3 is 14 amino acids.

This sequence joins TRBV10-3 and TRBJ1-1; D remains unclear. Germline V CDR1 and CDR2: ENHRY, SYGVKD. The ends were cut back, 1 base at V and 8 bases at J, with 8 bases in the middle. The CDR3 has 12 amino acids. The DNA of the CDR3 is TGTGCCATCAGTGAGTTAGAACAGGAAGCTTTCTTT. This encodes CAISELEQEAFF.